A single sample gave rise to the 28 T cell receptor beta chains below, sequenced in a study of shared clonotypes between healthy human individuals. Some clones are missing from TCRdb's copy, which holds only in-frame ones; the method was immunoSEQ multiplex PCR. The table lists 400,000 to 600,000 clones, roughly 95% of them singletons. The sequenced sample was naive CD4+ T cells sorted from blood. The subset here: CD45RA+ positively selected. Every receptor here comes from a woman younger than 45 in good health.

This chain connects TRBV28 to TRBJ2-3; 7 bases are shared with TRBD2. The V gene end was trimmed by 6 bases and the J gene end by 4 bases; junction bases not matched to a gene: 7. The CDR3 contains 14 residues. Germline V CDR1 and CDR2: MDHEN, SYDVKM. The CDR3 sequence: CASRTGTIPDTQYF. The CDR3 nucleotides are TGTGCCAGCAGGACCGGGACTATTCCAGATACGCAGTATTTT. Full variable domain (outside the CDR3, taken from reference TRBV28 and TRBJ2-3): DVKVTQSSRYLVKRTGEKVFLECVQDMDHENMFWYRQDPGLGLRLIYFSYDVKMKEKGDIPEGYSVSREKKERFSLILESASTNQTSMYLCASRTGTIPDTQYFGPGTRLTVL.

The genes are TRBV7-9 and TRBJ2-7; D might be TRBD1 (6 bases). Per germline, CDR1 SEHNR and CDR2 FQNEAQ (reference sequence). This CDR3 comprises 14 residues. V dropped 5 bases and J dropped 0 bases, with 11 bases sitting between them. CDR3 coding DNA: TGTGCCAGCAGCGCAGGGGAGAGCTCCTACGAGCAGTACTTC. It specifies CASSAGESSYEQYF. The variable domain in full, with the rest retrieved from reference TRBV7-9 and TRBJ2-7, is DTGVSQNPRHKITKRGQNVTFRCDPISEHNRLYWYRQTLGQGPEFLTYFQNEAQLEKSRLLSDRFSAERPKGSFSTLEIQRTEQGDSAMYLCASSAGESSYEQYFGPGTRLTVT.

The chain joins TRBV28 to TRBJ2-1; the D call may be TRBD1 or TRBD2 (5 bases each). The germline V and J ends were trimmed by 6 bases and 6 bases, with 15 bases remaining between them. The CDR3 sequence is 14 residues long. Germline V gene data show CDR1 as MDHEN and CDR2 as SYDVKM. The CDR3 sequence: CASRWGSWGNEQFF. The CDR3 region has the DNA TGTGCCAGCAGGTGGGGGAGTTGGGGCAATGAGCAGTTCTTC.

The rearrangement links TRBV29-1 to TRBJ1-4, with 7 bases lining up with TRBD1. From germline, CDR1 is SQVTM and CDR2 ANQGSEA. J was trimmed by 8 bases and V by 6 bases; bases with no gene match: 0. The CDR3 consists of 10 residues. This chain's CDR3 is CSVGQEKLFF. CDR3 DNA sequence: TGCAGCGTGGGACAGGAAAAACTGTTTTTT. The full variable domain, rest sourced from reference TRBV29-1 and TRBJ1-4, is SAVISQKPSRDICQRGTSLTIQCQVDSQVTMMFWYRQQPGQSLTLIATANQGSEATYESGFVIDKFPISRPNLTFSTLTVSNMSPEDSSIYLCSVGQEKLFFGSGTQLSVL.

The genes are TRBV5-4 and TRBJ2-7; unclear D gene. Trimming pared 3 bases from V and 2 bases from J, leaving 12 bases between. Germline-derived CDR1 and CDR2 are SGHNT and YYREEE (reference sequence). CDR3 length equals 14 residues. The CDR3 DNA sequence: TGTGCCAGCAGCTCGGCCGGCAACCCCTACGAGCAGTACTTC. Protein: CASSSAGNPYEQYF.

This chain joins TRBV5-1 and TRBJ1-4; 8 nucleotides agree with TRBD1. The CDR3 length is 15 residues. Trimming cost V 0 bases and J 7 bases; bases outside gene matches: 5. CDR1 is SGHRS and CDR2 is YFSETQ in the germline V gene. The CDR3 reads CASSLALQGGEKLFF. As DNA, the CDR3 is TGCGCCAGCAGCTTGGCCCTACAGGGGGGTGAAAAACTGTTTTTT.

The gene calls are TRBV4-1 and TRBJ1-5; D is perhaps TRBD1 (5 bases). Germline V lookup: CDR1 MGHRA, CDR2 YSYEKL. CDR3 size: 14 residues. The germline V and J ends were trimmed by 1 base and 11 bases, with 15 bases remaining between them. The CDR3 here is CASSQGVTGRSQHF. The DNA for the CDR3 is TGCGCCAGCAGCCAAGGGGTCACAGGTCGGTCCCAGCATTTT.

The chain joins TRBV28 to TRBJ2-5; 7 nucleotides agree with TRBD2. Germline V gene sequence: CDR1 MDHEN, CDR2 SYDVKM. The CDR3 is 15 amino acids. Unmatched junction bases numbered 10, after V lost 4 bases and J lost 5 bases. The CDR3 reads CASSSGGRGWETQYF. DNA for the CDR3: TGTGCCAGCAGTTCGGGGGGTAGGGGATGGGAGACCCAGTACTTC.

This chain links TRBV5-1 with TRBJ1-5; tentative D call: TRBD1 (6 bases). Germline V CDR1 and CDR2: SGHRS, YFSETQ. CDR3 length equals 13 residues. V gave up 4 bases and J gave up 4 bases, with 9 bases separating them. The CDR3 bases are TGCGCCAGCAGCCCCCAGGGGAATCAGCCCCAGCATTTT. This gives the protein CASSPQGNQPQHF.

This chain uses TRBV5-4 with TRBJ2-2, with 8 bases fitting TRBD1. Trimming cost V 4 bases and J 4 bases; bases outside gene matches: 9. CDR3 size: 16 residues. Germline V CDR1 and CDR2: SGHNT, YYREEE (reference sequence). CDR3 amino acids: CASSRGQGRRTGELFF. The CDR3 nucleotides are TGTGCCAGCAGCCGAGGACAGGGACGTCGCACCGGGGAGCTGTTTTTT.

The chain recombines TRBV15 with TRBJ2-7; the D is unclear. This CDR3 comprises 14 residues. Deletions cut 2 bases from V and 1 base from J, with 9 bases between. Germline CDR1 is LNHNV and CDR2 is YYDKDF (reference sequence). The CDR3 bases are TGTGCCACCAGCAGAATTGGGGTTTCCTACGAGCAGTACTTC. Protein sequence: CATSRIGVSYEQYF.

The chain uses TRBV7-9 and TRBJ2-5; D is ambiguous. With the DNA end fitting TRBJ2-7 better, the J assignment may be wrong. Germline V gene lookup returns CDR1 SEHNR and CDR2 FQNEAQ (reference sequence). This CDR3 is 13 amino acids long. The CDR3 DNA reads as TGTGCCAGCAGCCAAGTTCACCTCCTCGAGCAGTACTTC. Its protein product is CASSQVHLLEQYF.

This clone was counted only a few times. The V and J genes are TRBV7-9 and TRBJ1-1, with D unclear. The CDR3 length is 13 residues. CDR1 is SEHNR and CDR2 is FQNEAQ in the germline V gene (reference sequence). V lost 1 base to trimming and J lost 4 bases, with 7 bases between them. The CDR3 coding sequence is TGTGCCAGCAGCTTAGAAGGATCCACTGAAGCTTTCTTT. It codes for CASSLEGSTEAFF.

The genes are TRBV10-1 and TRBJ2-5, with D hard to call. The J call may not be correct, given that the DNA end is closer to TRBJ2-7. In germline, CDR1 is WNHNN, CDR2 SYGVQD (reference sequence). The CDR3 has 14 residues. CDR3 sequence (DNA): TGCGCCAGCAGTGAGAGGCGCTGCACTTACGAGCAGTACTTC. This encodes CASSERRCTYEQYF.

V is TRBV6-6 and J is TRBJ1-4, with D uncertain. Germline V CDR1 and CDR2: MNHNY, SVGAGI (reference sequence). Trimming shortened V by 0 bases and J by 6 bases, and 14 bases separated the two germline ends. The CDR3 extends over 16 amino acids. The CDR3 region is CASSYSKREVDEKLFF. The CDR3 DNA reads as TGTGCCAGCAGTTACTCTAAGAGGGAAGTGGATGAAAAACTGTTTTTT.

This clone occurred once. The chain combines TRBV28 with TRBJ2-5, with 8 positions matching TRBD2. With the DNA end fitting TRBJ2-7 better, the J assignment may be wrong. The CDR3 sequence is 14 residues long. Germline-derived CDR1 and CDR2 are MDHEN and SYDVKM. The DNA for the CDR3 is TGTGCCAGCAGTTTATCGGGAGGGGTTTACGAGCAGTACTTC. It translates to CASSLSGGVYEQYF.

This clone came up a few times. The V gene is TRBV6-1, the J gene TRBJ1-4; unclear D gene. The CDR3 spans 13 residues. Per germline, CDR1 MNHNS and CDR2 SASEGT. V was clipped by 4 bases and J by 8 bases, with 11 bases between them. The CDR3 DNA is TGTGCCAGCAGTGGGTTACTCCTCGAAAAACTGTTTTTT. Residues: CASSGLLLEKLFF.

The gene calls are TRBV30 and TRBJ2-1; the match to TRBD1 covers 12 bases. CDR3 length: 15 residues. Germline V CDR1 and CDR2: GTSNPN, SVGIG (reference sequence). The V segment lost 4 bases and the J segment 7 bases; nucleotides outside the gene matches: 8. The CDR3 loop is CAWTYGTGGWNEQFF. CDR3 nucleotide sequence: TGTGCCTGGACGTACGGGACAGGGGGCTGGAATGAGCAGTTCTTC.

V and J are TRBV2 and TRBJ2-2; D is uncertain. Trimming removed 7 bases at V and 0 bases at J, with 15 bases between. CDR3 size: 16 residues. The germline gives CDR1 SNHLY, CDR2 FYNNEI. CDR3 nucleotides: TGTGCCAGCACCAGAGTTAGACCTACGAACACCGGGGAGCTGTTTTTT. Translation: CASTRVRPTNTGELFF.

This sequence joins TRBV7-9 and TRBJ1-4; no clear D gene. The V and J ends lost 3 bases and 8 bases respectively, with 10 bases between them. Germline CDR1 reads SEHNR; CDR2 reads FQNEAQ (reference sequence). This CDR3 is built from 13 residues. CDR3 loop: CASSFGYWEKLFF. The CDR3 coding sequence is TGTGCCAGCAGCTTCGGGTATTGGGAAAAACTGTTTTTT.

The chain carries TRBV18 and TRBJ2-7, with a weak D call TRBD1 (7 bases). V was pared by 1 base and J by 2 bases, with 15 bases between. Germline assignment: CDR1 KGHSH and CDR2 LQKENI. CDR3 length: 16 amino acids. The CDR3 here is CASSPRRGPLTYEQYF. Here the CDR3 DNA reads TGTGCCAGCTCACCACGGAGGGGGCCTCTTACCTACGAGCAGTACTTC.

This clone has only one observation. This sequence joins TRBV7-9 and TRBJ2-1; TRBD2 agrees at 7 bases. The CDR3 is 15 residues long. With V trimmed by 1 base and J by 6 bases, 6 bases remained unmatched. Germline assignment: CDR1 SEHNR and CDR2 FQNEAQ (reference sequence). CDR3 loop: CASSLGAGTTNEQFF. As DNA, the CDR3 is TGTGCCAGCAGCTTAGGCGCCGGGACTACCAATGAGCAGTTCTTC.

The V and J genes are TRBV5-4 and TRBJ2-3, with D perhaps TRBD2 (6 bases). The germline CDR1 and CDR2 sequences are SGHNT and YYREEE (reference sequence). CDR3 size: 16 residues. Trimming removed 4 bases at V and 2 bases at J, with 17 bases between. CDR3: CASSLRGIAVTDTQYF. Here the CDR3 DNA reads TGTGCCAGCAGCCTCCGTGGGATAGCGGTCACAGATACGCAGTATTTT.

The V and J genes are TRBV4-2 and TRBJ2-5; 9 nucleotides align to TRBD2. CDR1 is LGHNA, CDR2 YNFKEQ, per germline. There are 16 residues in the CDR3. Losses at the gene ends were 0 bases for V and 5 bases for J; bases not matched to a gene: 7. The CDR3 sequence: CASSQDQAGGTETQYF. CDR3 sequence (DNA): TGTGCCAGCAGCCAAGATCAGGCGGGAGGGACGGAGACCCAGTACTTC.

The chain combines TRBV7-2 with TRBJ2-7; 7 bases are shared with TRBD1. Per the germline V gene, CDR1 is SGHTA and CDR2 is FQGNSA. With V trimmed by 4 bases and J by 0 bases, 3 bases remained unmatched. The length of the CDR3 is 14 residues. The CDR3 loop is CASSSTGNSYEQYF. CDR3 nucleotide sequence: TGTGCCAGCAGCTCGACAGGGAACTCCTACGAGCAGTACTTC.

This clone came up once. J is TRBJ1-3 and V is TRBV28, with 8 positions matching TRBD1. J gave up 4 bases and V 3 bases, and 5 bases lay outside the gene matches. The CDR3 is made up of 15 amino acids. Germline V gives CDR1 MDHEN, CDR2 SYDVKM. The CDR3 region has the DNA TGTGCCAGCAGTTTGGACAGGGATGCGGGAAACACCATATATTTT. This translates into CASSLDRDAGNTIYF.

V is TRBV19 and J is TRBJ1-5; D call uncertain. Germline loops: CDR1 LNHDA, CDR2 SQIVND (reference sequence). The CDR3 is 15 amino acids. The ends were cut back, 3 bases at V and 2 bases at J, with 11 bases in the middle. Written as DNA, the CDR3 is TGTGCCAGTAGTATCGAGGGAGAGGGCAATCAGCCCCAGCATTTT. It codes for CASSIEGEGNQPQHF.

This chain joins TRBV10-3 and TRBJ2-1; D possibly uses TRBD1 or TRBD2 (6 bases each). Germline V gene lookup returns CDR1 ENHRY and CDR2 SYGVKD. There are 15 residues in the CDR3. V gave up 5 bases and J gave up 6 bases, with 17 bases separating them. The CDR3 DNA reads TGTGCCATCAGTAGGGGGACTGTGGACTCCAATGAGCAGTTCTTC. Protein sequence: CAISRGTVDSNEQFF.